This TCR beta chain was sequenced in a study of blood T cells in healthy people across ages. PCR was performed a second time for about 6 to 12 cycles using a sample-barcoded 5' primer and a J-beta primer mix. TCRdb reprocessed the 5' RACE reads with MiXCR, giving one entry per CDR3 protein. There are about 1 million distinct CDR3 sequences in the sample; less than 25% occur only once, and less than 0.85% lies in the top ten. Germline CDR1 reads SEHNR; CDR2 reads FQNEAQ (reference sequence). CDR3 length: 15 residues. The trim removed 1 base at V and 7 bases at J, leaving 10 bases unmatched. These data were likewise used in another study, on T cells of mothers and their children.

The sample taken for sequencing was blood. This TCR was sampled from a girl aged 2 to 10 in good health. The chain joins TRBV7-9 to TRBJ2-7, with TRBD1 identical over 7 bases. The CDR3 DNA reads TGTGCCAGCAGCTTAGTAGGGGGCCAGTCAGGAGAGCAGTACTTC. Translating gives CASSLVGGQSGEQYF.